This passage covers 20 T cell receptor beta chains from one sample sequenced in a study of T cell changes during pregnancy in multiple sclerosis. The method was immunoSEQ multiplex PCR; TCRdb's version includes in-frame clones alone and lacks a portion of them. This table has roughly 30,000 clones, about 92% appearing once. The specimen was CD4+ T cells from peripheral blood mononuclear cells, collected in the second trimester of pregnancy. The receptors shown here come from a female donor with multiple sclerosis, enrolled in a pregnancy study.

This clone was counted once. The J gene is TRBJ1-2, the V gene TRBV7-9; D unclear. Trimming took off 5 bases at V and 3 bases at J, with 10 bases between the two ends. From germline, CDR1 is SEHNR and CDR2 FQNEAQ (reference sequence). There are 13 residues in the CDR3. The CDR3 DNA is TGTGCCAGCAGCGCAATGAGTTACTATGGCTACACCTTC. Its translation is CASSAMSYYGYTF.

The J gene is TRBJ2-7, the V gene TRBV27; a weak D match, TRBD1 (6 bases). CDR3 length equals 13 residues. Germline assignment: CDR1 MNHEY and CDR2 SMNVEV (reference sequence). V lost 1 base to trimming and J lost 5 bases, with 9 bases between them. CDR3 amino acids: CASSLLPGDEQYF. CDR3 nucleotides: TGTGCCAGCAGTTTATTGCCAGGGGACGAGCAGTACTTC.

The chain joins TRBV10-1 to TRBJ2-5, with 10 bases identical to TRBD2. This CDR3 has 16 residues. V dropped 0 bases and J dropped 1; count of bases not matched to a gene: 2. Germline CDR1 and CDR2: WNHNN and SYGVQD (reference sequence). The CDR3 loop reads CASSESSGRAQETQYF. DNA of the CDR3: TGCGCCAGCAGTGAGTCGAGCGGGAGGGCCCAAGAGACCCAGTACTTC.

The gene calls are TRBV2 and TRBJ2-3, with D tentatively TRBD2 (5 bases). CDR1 and CDR2 from the germline V gene are SNHLY and FYNNEI. V gave up 4 bases and J gave up 3 bases, with 8 bases separating them. This CDR3 region has 13 residues. CDR3: CASSGGDTDTQYF. The CDR3 DNA reads as TGTGCCAGCAGTGGGGGAGATACAGATACGCAGTATTTT.

This chain joins TRBV9 and TRBJ1-1, with D possibly matching TRBD1 (5 bases). The V gene's germline CDR1 is SGDLS and CDR2 YYNGEE. V lost 2 bases to trimming and J lost 4 bases, with 15 bases between them. CDR3 length: 15 amino acids. CDR3 sequence reads: CASSVVPGSGTEAFF. In DNA form, the CDR3 reads TGTGCCAGCAGCGTTGTCCCAGGGTCGGGCACTGAAGCTTTCTTT.

J is TRBJ2-6 and V is TRBV27; the match to TRBD2 covers 8 bases. This CDR3 has 16 residues. The V gene's germline CDR1 is MNHEY and CDR2 SMNVEV (reference sequence). Germline trimming cut 7 bases from V and 3 bases from J; bases unmatched to any gene: 8. The CDR3 sequence: CASTDGGARGANVLTF. The CDR3 bases are TGTGCCAGCACTGACGGGGGGGCTCGTGGGGCCAACGTCCTGACTTTC. Together with reference TRBV27 and TRBJ2-6, the CDR3 gives the full variable domain: EAQVTQNPRYLITVTGKKLTVTCSQNMNHEYMSWYRQDPGLGLRQIYYSMNVEVTDKGDVPEGYKVSRKEKRNFPLILESPSPNQTSLYFCASTDGGARGANVLTFGAGSRLTVL.

The V gene is TRBV7-8, the J gene TRBJ2-3; D is perhaps TRBD1 (5 bases). Germline V CDR1 and CDR2: SGHVS, FQNEAQ. V lost 1 base, J lost 6 bases, and 14 bases lay in between. The CDR3 has 15 residues. CDR3 DNA sequence: TGTGCCAGCAGCTTAGTTGGGGCAGGCGACGATACGCAGTATTTT. Amino acids: CASSLVGAGDDTQYF. The entire variable domain, with the rest obtained from reference TRBV7-8 and TRBJ2-3, is as follows: GAGVSQSPRYKVAKRGQDVALRCDPISGHVSLFWYQQALGQGPEFLTYFQNEAQLDKSGLPSDRFFAERPEGSVSTLKIQRTQQEDSAVYLCASSLVGAGDDTQYFGPGTRLTVL.

The chain carries TRBV27 and TRBJ2-2, with 13 bases fitting TRBD2. The length of the CDR3 is 17 residues. Germline values: CDR1 MNHEY, CDR2 SMNVEV (reference sequence). V gave up 5 bases and J gave up 1 base; unmatched junction bases: 4. CDR3 nucleotide sequence: TGTGCCAGCAGTAAACGACTAGCGGGAGGGAACACCGGGGAGCTGTTTTTT. This translates into CASSKRLAGGNTGELFF.

This clone came up once. The genes are TRBV10-1 and TRBJ2-7; 10 bases line up with TRBD2. V gave up 1 base and J gave up 6 bases; unmatched junction bases: 6. Germline V gene sequence: CDR1 WNHNN, CDR2 SYGVQD (reference sequence). This CDR3 region has 15 residues. The CDR3 region is CASSELASGSREQYF. The CDR3 nucleotides are TGCGCCAGCAGTGAGTTGGCTAGCGGGAGCCGCGAGCAGTACTTC.

As DNA, the CDR3 is TGTGCCAGCCTACCCCACACCTTCGGGACAGCGTTTAATCAGCCCCAGCATTTT. As protein: CASLPHTFGTAFNQPQHF. The V and J genes are TRBV28 and TRBJ1-5; 7 positions agree with TRBD1. The CDR3 spans 18 residues. In germline, CDR1 is MDHEN, CDR2 SYDVKM. The junction had 20 bases not matched to a gene; V was cut back by 8 bases and J by 4 bases.

This chain links TRBV5-1 with TRBJ2-7; 8 positions match TRBD1. This CDR3 comprises 16 residues. The germline V gene encodes CDR1 SGHRS and CDR2 YFSETQ. V lost 0 bases to trimming and J lost 3 bases; unmatched junction nucleotides: 8. The CDR3 here is CASSLARQGAYYEQYF. The CDR3 region has the DNA TGCGCCAGCAGCTTGGCCCGGCAGGGGGCTTACTACGAGCAGTACTTC.

This clone showed up just once. CDR3 region: CASSLEGVDYGYTF. CDR3 nucleotide sequence: TGCGCCAGCAGCTTGGAAGGAGTCGACTATGGCTACACCTTC. The genes are TRBV5-1 and TRBJ1-2; no reliable D call. The V gene's germline CDR1 is SGHRS and CDR2 YFSETQ. This CDR3 comprises 14 residues. Trimming pared 0 bases from V and 3 bases from J, leaving 9 bases between.

This clone is judged medium-sized. The V gene is TRBV9, the J gene TRBJ1-2; a possible D gene is TRBD1 (5 bases). CDR1 and CDR2 (germline): SGDLS, YYNGEE. V was pared by 0 bases and J by 6 bases, with 12 bases between. The CDR3 length is 14 residues. CDR3 region: CASSVGTSTDGYTF. CDR3 nucleotides: TGTGCCAGCAGCGTAGGGACATCAACTGATGGCTACACCTTC.

This rearrangement joins TRBV2 to TRBJ1-5; tentatively, D is TRBD1 (5 bases). Germline CDR1 reads SNHLY; CDR2 reads FYNNEI. Between the trimmed V and J ends, which lost 5 bases and 3 bases, there was a span of 11 bases. The CDR3 is made up of 14 amino acids. The CDR3 here is CASSSQGVNQPQHF. The CDR3 bases are TGTGCCAGCAGTTCACAAGGGGTCAATCAGCCCCAGCATTTT.

V gene TRBV5-4 combines with J gene TRBJ2-1; a weak D match, TRBD2 (6 bases). This CDR3 spans 16 amino acids. Trimming took 3 bases from V and 4 from J, leaving 17 bases between them. Germline V gene sequence: CDR1 SGHNT, CDR2 YYREEE (reference sequence). CDR3 in DNA: TGTGCCAGCAGCTCTCCCAGCGGGCCTTCTTACAATGAGCAGTTCTTC. This codes for CASSSPSGPSYNEQFF.

This clone has just one count. The rearrangement uses TRBV28 and TRBJ1-5; no firm D call. The CDR3 length is 16 residues. Germline V gene sequence: CDR1 MDHEN, CDR2 SYDVKM. Trimming shortened V by 3 bases and J by 2 bases, and 14 bases separated the two germline ends. For the CDR3, the DNA is TGTGCCAGCAGTTTTTCTCTTGGCCAGGGCAATCAGCCCCAGCATTTT. It is translated as CASSFSLGQGNQPQHF.

The chain uses TRBV6-1 and TRBJ2-1; TRBD1 matches at 7 bases. Germline CDR1 is MNHNS and CDR2 is SASEGT. V shed 4 bases and J 6 bases; nucleotides not matched to a gene: 6. This CDR3 contains 14 residues. CDR3 nucleotides: TGTGCCAGCAGTGTGGCCCAGGGGGTCAATGAGCAGTTCTTC. It is translated as CASSVAQGVNEQFF.

The chain combines TRBV19 with TRBJ2-7, with TRBD2 matching over 12 bases. The CDR3 is 21 amino acids. CDR1 and CDR2 (germline): LNHDA, SQIVND (reference sequence). Unmatched junction bases numbered 19, after V lost 2 bases and J lost 2 bases. The CDR3 bases are TGTGCCAGTAGTATACGGGCTAGCGGGAGGGCACCGTTCTCAACGGCCTACGAGCAGTACTTC. Translating it yields CASSIRASGRAPFSTAYEQYF.

The V call is TRBV2, the J call TRBJ1-2; TRBD1 matches at 9 bases. The germline gives CDR1 SNHLY, CDR2 FYNNEI. Germline trimming cut 6 bases from V and 4 bases from J; bases unmatched to any gene: 6. CDR3 length equals 14 residues. The CDR3 DNA sequence: TGTGCCAGCAGCACCCGACAGGGGGTCTATGGCTACACCTTC. It codes for CASSTRQGVYGYTF.

The chain carries TRBV15 and TRBJ1-2, with D tentatively TRBD1 (6 bases). Germline V gene data show CDR1 as LNHNV and CDR2 as YYDKDF (reference sequence). The CDR3 loop spans 14 amino acids. V gave up 4 bases and J gave up 5 bases, with 14 bases separating them. CDR3 DNA: TGTGCCACCAGCATCGCAGGACAGCCTTATGGCTACACCTTC. It is translated as CATSIAGQPYGYTF.